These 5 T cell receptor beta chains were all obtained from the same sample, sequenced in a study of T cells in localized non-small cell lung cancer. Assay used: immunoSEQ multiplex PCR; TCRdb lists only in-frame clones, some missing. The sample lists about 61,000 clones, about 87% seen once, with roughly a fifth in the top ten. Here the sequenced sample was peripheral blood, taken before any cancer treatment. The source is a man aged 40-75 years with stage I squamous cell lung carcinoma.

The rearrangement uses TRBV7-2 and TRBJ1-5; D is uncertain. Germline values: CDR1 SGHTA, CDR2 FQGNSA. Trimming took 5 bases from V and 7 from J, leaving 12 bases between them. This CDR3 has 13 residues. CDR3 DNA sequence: TGTGCCAGCAGCCGGGTTGGAGGACAGCCCCAGCATTTT. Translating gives CASSRVGGQPQHF.

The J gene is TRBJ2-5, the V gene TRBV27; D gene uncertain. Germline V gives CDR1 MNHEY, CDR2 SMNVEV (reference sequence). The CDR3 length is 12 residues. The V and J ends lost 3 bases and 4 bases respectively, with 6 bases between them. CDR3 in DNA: TGTGCCAGCAGTTTCAACGGAGAGACCCAGTACTTC. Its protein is CASSFNGETQYF.

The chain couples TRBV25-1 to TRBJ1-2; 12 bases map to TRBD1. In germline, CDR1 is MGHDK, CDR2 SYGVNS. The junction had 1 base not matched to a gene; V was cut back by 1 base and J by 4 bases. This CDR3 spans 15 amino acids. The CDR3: CASSEWGQGAYGYTF. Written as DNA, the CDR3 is TGTGCCAGCAGTGAATGGGGACAGGGGGCCTATGGCTACACCTTC.

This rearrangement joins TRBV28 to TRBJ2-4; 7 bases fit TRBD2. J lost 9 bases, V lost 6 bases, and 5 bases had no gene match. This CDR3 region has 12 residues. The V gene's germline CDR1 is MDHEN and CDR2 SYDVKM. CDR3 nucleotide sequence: TGTGCCAGCAGAGTAGCGGGCAGCATTCAGTACTTC. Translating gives CASRVAGSIQYF. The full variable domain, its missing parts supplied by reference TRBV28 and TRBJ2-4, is DVKVTQSSRYLVKRTGEKVFLECVQDMDHENMFWYRQDPGLGLRLIYFSYDVKMKEKGDIPEGYSVSREKKERFSLILESASTNQTSMYLCASRVAGSIQYFGAGTRLSVL.

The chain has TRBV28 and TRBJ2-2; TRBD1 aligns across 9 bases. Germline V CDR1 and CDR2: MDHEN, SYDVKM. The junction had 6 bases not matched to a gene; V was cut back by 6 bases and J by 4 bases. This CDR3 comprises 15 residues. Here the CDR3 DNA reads TGTGCCAGCAGACCCGGGACAGGGACCACCGGGGAGCTGTTTTTT. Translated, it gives CASRPGTGTTGELFF.